This entry lists 21 T cell receptor beta chains sequenced from one sample in a study of cytomegalovirus exposure and HLA in healthy donors. PCR used 60 Vbeta primers and 13 Jbeta primers. The data were produced by immunoSEQ multiplex PCR, yet TCRdb's version contains in-frame clones alone and is incomplete. The repertoire holds over 150,000 clones, with more than 80% as singletons. Input material: PBMCs. The receptors were gathered from a male donor in good health and CMV-seronegative.

The rearrangement links TRBV23-1 to TRBJ2-2, with a weak D call TRBD2 (5 bases). TRBV23-1 is an open reading frame whose function is uncertain. The CDR3 spans 15 residues. Trimming took off 8 bases at V and 5 bases at J, with 18 bases between the two ends. CDR3: CASGIFGISTGELFF. The CDR3 DNA is TGCGCCAGCGGTATCTTCGGGATTTCAACCGGGGAGCTGTTTTTT.

V is TRBV4-2 and J is TRBJ2-7; 10 positions agree with TRBD2. There are 17 residues in the CDR3. Germline V gives CDR1 LGHNA, CDR2 YNFKEQ. V gave up 0 bases and J gave up 3 bases; unmatched junction bases: 8. CDR3 protein: CASSQDPLASGGYEQYF. CDR3 sequence (DNA): TGTGCCAGCAGCCAAGACCCGTTGGCTAGCGGGGGCTACGAGCAGTACTTC.

The chain uses TRBV2 and TRBJ2-1; D might be TRBD2 (6 bases). The CDR3 totals 16 residues. Germline CDR1 and CDR2: SNHLY and FYNNEI. Between the trimmed V and J ends, which lost 0 bases and 3 bases, there was a span of 12 bases. CDR3: CASSEASSGFYNEQFF. CDR3 DNA: TGTGCCAGCAGTGAAGCCTCAAGCGGGTTCTACAATGAGCAGTTCTTC. The full variable domain, rest sourced from reference TRBV2 and TRBJ2-1, is EPEVTQTPSHQVTQMGQEVILRCVPISNHLYFYWYRQILGQKVEFLVSFYNNEISEKSEIFDDQFSVERPDGSNFTLKIRSTKLEDSAMYFCASSEASSGFYNEQFFGPGTRLTVL.

The chain is built from TRBV18 and TRBJ1-1, with D possibly matching TRBD1 (5 bases). V gave up 2 bases and J gave up 2 bases, with 9 bases separating them. CDR1 is KGHSH, CDR2 LQKENI, per germline. This CDR3 is built from 14 residues. The CDR3 DNA is TGTGCCAGCTCACCAATCACAGGAAACACTGAAGCTTTCTTT. It specifies CASSPITGNTEAFF.

The rearrangement links TRBV7-9 to TRBJ1-5; D not resolved. Germline loops: CDR1 SEHNR, CDR2 FQNEAQ (reference sequence). This CDR3 comprises 16 residues. V lost 4 bases and J lost 0, with 13 bases in between. This CDR3 is CASSSIASPSNQPQHF. Written as DNA, the CDR3 is TGTGCCAGCAGCTCCATCGCGAGTCCTAGCAATCAGCCCCAGCATTTT.

V and J are TRBV5-1 and TRBJ2-1; 12 bases fit TRBD2. The trim removed 0 bases at V and 6 bases at J, leaving 4 bases unmatched. This CDR3 spans 16 amino acids. CDR1 and CDR2 (germline): SGHRS, YFSETQ. The CDR3 spells CASSLVPGLAGNEQFF. DNA for the CDR3: TGCGCCAGCAGCTTGGTACCGGGACTAGCGGGCAATGAGCAGTTCTTC.

In its sample, this clone was seen once. The V gene is TRBV6-5, the J gene TRBJ2-2, with 7 bases that match TRBD1. CDR1 MNHEY and CDR2 SVGAGI come from the germline V gene. Unmatched junction bases numbered 10, after V lost 10 bases and J lost 5 bases. This CDR3 is built from 14 residues. CDR3 sequence: CATRRTGPTGELFF. CDR3 in DNA: TGTGCCACCCGGAGGACAGGACCTACCGGGGAGCTGTTTTTT.

This clone has just a few counts. This chain uses TRBV6-1 with TRBJ2-1; no clear D gene. The germline V and J ends were trimmed by 3 bases and 0 bases, with 15 bases remaining between them. This CDR3 spans 17 amino acids. Germline CDR1 and CDR2: MNHNS and SASEGT. This CDR3 reads CASSDDTDPISYNEQFF. The CDR3 bases are TGTGCCAGCAGTGATGATACAGACCCGATCTCCTACAATGAGCAGTTCTTC.

A few counts support this clone. J is TRBJ2-2 and V is TRBV13; the match to TRBD1 covers 9 bases. This CDR3 spans 15 amino acids. Germline V gene data show CDR1 as PRHDT and CDR2 as FYEKMQ (reference sequence). V shed 4 bases and J 6 bases; nucleotides not matched to a gene: 6. As DNA, the CDR3 is TGTGCCAGCAGCTCCCGGGACAGGGTGGCCGGGGAGCTGTTTTTT. It codes for CASSSRDRVAGELFF.

V usage is TRBV5-1 and J usage is TRBJ2-7, with 10 bases matching TRBD1. The CDR3 has 14 amino acids. The ends lost 5 bases at V and 2 bases at J; junction bases unmatched: 4. Germline-derived CDR1 and CDR2 are SGHRS and YFSETQ. In DNA, the CDR3 is TGCGCCAGCAGGGGGACAGGGGCGCCCTACGAGCAGTACTTC. Translation gives CASRGTGAPYEQYF.

V is TRBV6-5 and J is TRBJ2-7, with 10 positions matching TRBD2. V was pared by 5 bases and J by 3 bases, with 7 bases of the junction left unmatched. Germline V CDR1 and CDR2: MNHEY, SVGAGI. The CDR3 is made up of 15 amino acids. Written as DNA, the CDR3 is TGTGCCAGCAGTCCATCTAGCGGGAGTGGCTACGAGCAGTACTTC. This translates into CASSPSSGSGYEQYF.

This clone was picked up a small number of times. V is TRBV10-3 and J is TRBJ2-1, with 7 bases lining up with TRBD2. The germline V gene has CDR1 ENHRY and CDR2 SYGVKD. V gave up 4 bases and J gave up 11 bases; unmatched junction bases: 5. The length of the CDR3 is 12 residues. The CDR3 coding sequence is TGTGCCATCAGTGGGGGGGGAGGGCAGCAGTTCTTC. Translation: CAISGGGGQQFF.

This clone was seen only a few times. The genes are TRBV6-6 and TRBJ1-2; 8 nucleotides agree with TRBD1. CDR1 and CDR2 from the germline V gene are MNHNY and SVGAGI (reference sequence). Trimming removed 4 bases from V and 7 bases from J; junction bases left unmatched: 5. The CDR3 is 13 residues long. As DNA, the CDR3 is TGTGCCAGCAGTTCGACAGGGGACTCTGGCTACACCTTC. The encoded protein is CASSSTGDSGYTF.

Here the CDR3 reads CSVELTGGSYEQYF. As DNA, the CDR3 is TGCAGCGTTGAATTGACAGGGGGCTCCTACGAGCAGTACTTC. The chain has TRBV29-1 and TRBJ2-7; 9 bases match TRBD1. V shed 2 bases and J 0 bases; nucleotides not matched to a gene: 2. There are 14 residues in the CDR3. Germline V gives CDR1 SQVTM, CDR2 ANQGSEA.

The chain couples TRBV28 to TRBJ1-4; D possibly corresponds to TRBD1 (6 bases). The V gene's germline CDR1 is MDHEN and CDR2 SYDVKM. There are 14 residues in the CDR3. Deletions cut 6 bases from V and 6 bases from J, with 14 bases between. In DNA, the CDR3 is TGTGCCAGCAGGGTAACAGGGAGGGATGAAAAACTGTTTTTT. Protein: CASRVTGRDEKLFF.

The rearrangement links TRBV7-3 to TRBJ2-2; a possible D gene is TRBD1 (5 bases). Trimming shortened V by 1 base and J by 4 bases, and 7 bases separated the two germline ends. This CDR3 contains 14 residues. Germline V CDR1 and CDR2: SGHTA, FQGTGA. CDR3 DNA sequence: TGTGCCAGCAGCTTAATAGGGGCCACCGGGGAGCTGTTTTTT. This encodes CASSLIGATGELFF.

The chain combines TRBV11-3 with TRBJ2-1, with 7 nucleotides matching TRBD2. The CDR3 runs to 15 residues. Germline lookup yields CDR1 SGHNT and CDR2 YENEEA. V dropped 1 base and J dropped 3; count of bases not matched to a gene: 3. The CDR3 DNA reads TGTGCCAGCAGCTTAGGGGGGACTAACTACAATGAGCAGTTCTTC. Translated: CASSLGGTNYNEQFF.

CDR3 DNA sequence: TGTGCCAGCAGTACTAGCGGGAGGGCCTGGGAGACCCAGTACTTC. The encoded protein is CASSTSGRAWETQYF. The gene calls are TRBV6-5 and TRBJ2-5, with TRBD2 matching 13 bases. CDR3 size: 15 residues. Losses at the gene ends were 5 bases for V and 5 bases for J; bases not matched to a gene: 5. The germline V gene has CDR1 MNHEY and CDR2 SVGAGI.

The chain uses TRBV28 and TRBJ2-3; possible D gene TRBD2, 6 bases. CDR3 size: 16 residues. V was trimmed by 5 bases and J by 0 bases, leaving 15 bases between them. From germline, CDR1 is MDHEN and CDR2 SYDVKM. Written as DNA, the CDR3 is TGTGCCAGCAGTATAGGGAGCGCGGGGAGCACAGATACGCAGTATTTT. This sequence encodes CASSIGSAGSTDTQYF.

The chain has TRBV7-9 and TRBJ1-2; D not resolved. V lost 1 base, J lost 3 bases, and 12 bases lay in between. Germline CDR1 is SEHNR and CDR2 is FQNEAQ (reference sequence). The CDR3 length is 15 residues. As DNA, the CDR3 is TGTGCCAGCAGCTTAGGAGGGTTTACAGACTATGGCTACACCTTC. Translated, it gives CASSLGGFTDYGYTF.

This chain joins TRBV28 and TRBJ2-5; perhaps TRBD1 as D (6 bases). Trimming stripped 6 bases from V and 3 bases from J, with 17 bases between. The CDR3 totals 15 residues. Germline loops: CDR1 MDHEN, CDR2 SYDVKM. In DNA, the CDR3 is TGTGCCAGCAGATTGGCCGGGACACGGAAAGAGACCCAGTACTTC. Translation gives CASRLAGTRKETQYF.